These 20 T cell receptor beta chains were sequenced from one sample in a study of blood T cell repertoires in COVID-19. Clones were read by immunoSEQ multiplex PCR, and TCRdb kept only the in-frame ones, dropping some. The sample carries 190,000 or so clones, 85% to 90% recorded once. Sample: peripheral blood. All receptors derive from a man aged 50-59 years with acute or convalescent COVID-19.

In regard to this clone: Other DNA sequences in the sample encode the same CDR3. J is TRBJ2-3 and V is TRBV7-2, with TRBD2 matching over 9 bases. The CDR3 has 16 amino acids. Germline CDR1 is SGHTA and CDR2 is FQGNSA. Trimming removed 1 base from V and 1 base from J; junction bases left unmatched: 3. The CDR3 DNA follows: TGTGCCAGCAGCTTAGGACCTAGCGGGGGCACAGATACGCAGTATTTT. This codes for CASSLGPSGGTDTQYF. Based on the CDR3 plus reference TRBV7-2 and TRBJ2-3, the full variable domain is GAGVSQSPSNKVTEKGKDVELRCDPISGHTALYWYRQSLGQGLEFLIYFQGNSAPDKSGLPSDRFSAERTGGSVSTLTIQRTQQEDSAVYLCASSLGPSGGTDTQYFGPGTRLTVL.

V usage is TRBV4-1 and J usage is TRBJ2-2; D ambiguous. The CDR3 sequence is 14 residues long. Germline CDR1 and CDR2: MGHRA and YSYEKL. V was trimmed by 0 bases and J by 6 bases, leaving 8 bases between them. The CDR3 DNA follows: TGCGCCAGCAGCCAAGAAAGGAGCGCCGGGGAGCTGTTTTTT. Its protein is CASSQERSAGELFF.

This clone has only one observation. V gene TRBV6-4 combines with J gene TRBJ2-7; maybe TRBD2 (7 bases). Germline CDR1 is MRHNA and CDR2 is SNTAGT. This CDR3 contains 16 residues. V was shortened by 10 bases and J by 6 bases, with 28 bases between the two germline ends. The DNA of the CDR3 is TGTGCCACCTTCAGCCCTCGACGGGGGGAAGGGGGCGAGCAGTACGTC. This sequence encodes CATFSPRRGEGGEQYV.

This clone was counted a single time. The chain couples TRBV7-2 to TRBJ2-7; 9 nucleotides match TRBD1. CDR3 length: 15 amino acids. Germline-derived CDR1 and CDR2 are SGHTA and FQGNSA. The V gene end was trimmed by 6 bases and the J gene end by 4 bases; junction bases not matched to a gene: 10. The CDR3 nucleotides read TGTGCCAGCAGGGGAAACAGGGGGCTGGGGTACGAGCAGTACTTC. Translated, it gives CASRGNRGLGYEQYF.

The CDR3 nucleotides read TGTGCCACCCGGACAGGGCCGAGCTCCTACGAGCAGTACTTC. This encodes CATRTGPSSYEQYF. V and J are TRBV15 and TRBJ2-7; 8 bases are shared with TRBD1. Looked up from germline, CDR1 is LNHNV and CDR2 is YYDKDF (reference sequence). V shed 8 bases and J 0 bases; nucleotides not matched to a gene: 6. CDR3 length: 14 amino acids.

The chain couples TRBV19 to TRBJ1-1; D unclear. Trimming removed 3 bases from V and 1 base from J, with 12 bases in between. There are 15 residues in the CDR3. Germline assignment: CDR1 LNHDA and CDR2 SQIVND (reference sequence). The CDR3 loop reads CASSIDLTGNTEAFF. In nucleotides, the CDR3 is TGTGCCAGTAGTATCGACCTGACGGGGAACACTGAAGCTTTCTTT.

The chain's CDR3 is CASSPGTTNEKLFF. The CDR3 bases are TGTGCCAGCAGCCCCGGGACAACTAATGAAAAACTGTTTTTT. The chain employs TRBV6-6 and TRBJ1-4; D remains unclear. V was pared by 6 bases and J by 0 bases, with 8 bases between. In germline, CDR1 is MNHNY, CDR2 SVGAGI (reference sequence). There are 14 residues in the CDR3.

The chain uses TRBV7-3 and TRBJ2-1; a weak D match, TRBD1 (5 bases). This CDR3 is 15 amino acids long. Germline V CDR1 and CDR2: SGHTA, FQGTGA. Trimming took off 5 bases at V and 0 bases at J, with 11 bases between the two ends. As DNA, the CDR3 is TGTGCCAGCAGCGCGACAGCGAGCTCCTACAATGAGCAGTTCTTC. Translating it yields CASSATASSYNEQFF.

The chain carries TRBV5-1 and TRBJ2-1; 13 bases fit TRBD2. The CDR3 consists of 16 residues. Germline CDR1 SGHRS, CDR2 YFSETQ. V dropped 4 bases and J dropped 4; count of bases not matched to a gene: 5. The CDR3 region is CASSGGTSGVYNEQFF. CDR3 DNA sequence: TGCGCCAGCAGCGGAGGGACTAGCGGGGTTTACAATGAGCAGTTCTTC.

This rearrangement joins TRBV5-5 to TRBJ1-3, with D uncertain. This CDR3 spans 17 amino acids. Germline CDR1 reads SGHKS; CDR2 reads YYEKEE (reference sequence). V dropped 4 bases and J dropped 0 bases, with 17 bases sitting between them. CDR3 bases: TGTGCCAGCAGCCCAGGCAGTTTGCAGTACTCTGGAAACACCATATATTTT. This translates into CASSPGSLQYSGNTIYF.

The V call is TRBV4-2, the J call TRBJ2-2; 7 nucleotides match TRBD2. The germline gives CDR1 LGHNA, CDR2 YNFKEQ. V lost 5 bases and J lost 4; bases outside the gene matches: 13. There are 17 residues in the CDR3. The CDR3: CASSSTWAGEGTGELFF. For the CDR3, the DNA is TGTGCCAGCAGCTCCACTTGGGCGGGAGAGGGCACCGGGGAGCTGTTTTTT.

The chain employs TRBV28 and TRBJ1-1; D is perhaps TRBD1 (5 bases). Germline V gives CDR1 MDHEN, CDR2 SYDVKM. Trimming took 3 bases from V and 5 from J, leaving 10 bases between them. The CDR3 has 13 amino acids. This CDR3 is CASSFQGWTEAFF. The CDR3 DNA follows: TGTGCCAGCAGTTTCCAGGGTTGGACTGAAGCTTTCTTT.

This clone was seen a few times. This chain connects TRBV7-9 to TRBJ1-2, with TRBD1 matching over 7 bases. V shed 3 bases and J 5 bases; nucleotides not matched to a gene: 6. Germline assignment: CDR1 SEHNR and CDR2 FQNEAQ (reference sequence). The length of the CDR3 is 14 residues. The CDR3 protein is CASSFGSGGYGYTF. CDR3 DNA sequence: TGTGCCAGCAGCTTTGGGTCAGGGGGATATGGCTACACCTTC.

The chain is built from TRBV7-8 and TRBJ1-2; D remains ambiguous. The CDR3 has 14 amino acids. Trimming took 2 bases from V and 2 from J, leaving 9 bases between them. Germline lookup yields CDR1 SGHVS and CDR2 FQNEAQ. CDR3 bases: TGTGCCAGCAGCTTAAACACTAAGAACTATGGCTACACCTTC. It specifies CASSLNTKNYGYTF.

This clone was seen just once. The chain combines TRBV7-9 with TRBJ2-4; TRBD2 agrees at 15 bases. V trimming: 3 bases; J trimming: 6 bases; junction bases outside the gene matches: 3. The CDR3 is 16 amino acids. CDR1 is SEHNR, CDR2 FQNEAQ, per germline (reference sequence). CDR3: CASSLGLAGGLNIQYF. The CDR3 DNA is TGTGCCAGCAGCTTGGGACTAGCGGGGGGACTAAACATTCAGTACTTC.

This chain joins TRBV5-3 and TRBJ2-7; 7 bases match TRBD1. TRBV5-3 is assigned to the ORF class and has an uncertain function. The CDR3 totals 18 residues. After removal of 3 bases from V and 0 bases from J, the junction contained 15 bases not matched to a gene. For the CDR3, the DNA is TGTGCCAGAAGCTCCCCATACCCCGGGACAGCCGCCTCCTACGAGCAGTACGTC. As protein: CARSSPYPGTAASYEQYV.

The J gene is TRBJ1-1, the V gene TRBV7-9; D possibly corresponds to TRBD1 (6 bases). This CDR3 comprises 12 residues. The V and J ends lost 7 bases and 11 bases respectively, with 17 bases between them. Germline CDR1 is SEHNR and CDR2 is FQNEAQ (reference sequence). The CDR3 here is CASTREGDRAFF. Written as DNA, the CDR3 is TGTGCCAGCACCCGGGAGGGGGATCGGGCTTTCTTT.

V gene TRBV28 combines with J gene TRBJ2-2; a weak D match, TRBD1 (6 bases). The germline V gene has CDR1 MDHEN and CDR2 SYDVKM. The germline V and J ends were trimmed by 5 bases and 1 base, with 11 bases remaining between them. This CDR3 is 15 amino acids long. The CDR3 loop reads CASSRGSENTGELFF. CDR3 DNA: TGTGCCAGCAGTAGGGGGAGTGAGAACACCGGGGAGCTGTTTTTT. Drawing the rest from reference TRBV28 and TRBJ2-2, the complete variable domain is DVKVTQSSRYLVKRTGEKVFLECVQDMDHENMFWYRQDPGLGLRLIYFSYDVKMKEKGDIPEGYSVSREKKERFSLILESASTNQTSMYLCASSRGSENTGELFFGEGSRLTVL.

The V gene is TRBV5-1, the J gene TRBJ2-5; 11 bases line up with TRBD2. Germline CDR1 is SGHRS and CDR2 is YFSETQ. With 3 bases clipped from V and 3 bases from J, the junction kept 4 bases outside the gene matches. There are 15 residues in the CDR3. This CDR3 is CASSWMGLAEETQYF. The CDR3 DNA reads as TGCGCCAGCAGCTGGATGGGACTAGCGGAAGAGACCCAGTACTTC.

This sequence joins TRBV13 and TRBJ2-1; D is possibly TRBD1 (5 bases). In germline, CDR1 is PRHDT, CDR2 FYEKMQ (reference sequence). This CDR3 is 16 amino acids long. Trimming stripped 2 bases from V and 2 bases from J, with 13 bases between. The CDR3 is CASSLIVRAAYNEQFF. In DNA, the CDR3 is TGTGCCAGCAGCTTAATAGTCAGGGCGGCCTACAATGAGCAGTTCTTC.